This T cell receptor beta chain was recorded in a study of read filtering for tumor transcriptome and immune sequencing. At the level of the study: Mean patient age was approximately 66 years, range about 47 to 85; around 16 male, 14 to 15 female.

This clonotype was counted once. The junction departs from germline at one end; a sequencing error may be responsible. Germline CDR1 is SGHNT and CDR2 is YYREEE (reference sequence). The CDR3 length is 14 residues. The library was built from around 0.4 ug RNA with molecular barcoded adaptors for alpha/delta and beta/gamma chains. MiXCR was run by TCRdb on the reads, yielding one entry per CDR3 protein. The sample carries around 31,000 distinct CDR3 sequences, 18% recorded once. At the time of active disease, bone marrow was collected from every patient. This chain joins TRBV5-4 and TRBJ2-5, with 7 bases aligning to TRBD2. Source material: a population of CD138-negative cells sorted from bone marrow. The clonotype was recovered from a donor at least 40 years old with multiple myeloma. CDR3 coding DNA: TGTGCCAGCAGCTTGGCGTTGAGTAAAGCGGGGTGGATCTTC. Translating it yields CASSLALSKAGWIF.